The next 16 T cell receptor beta chains were all read from a single sample in a study of blood T cell repertoires in COVID-19. Sequencing used immunoSEQ multiplex PCR; TCRdb keeps in-frame clones, though not all of them. The table includes a few hundred thousand clones, about 90% detected once. Source material: PBMCs or T cells enriched from blood (not recorded which). These receptors all stem from a woman between 25 and 40 years old who had recovered from COVID-19.

V and J are TRBV10-1 and TRBJ2-1; 9 bases are a match to TRBD1. The CDR3 contains 14 residues. Germline loops: CDR1 WNHNN, CDR2 SYGVQD (reference sequence). The V gene end was trimmed by 8 bases and the J gene end by 7 bases; junction bases not matched to a gene: 9. The CDR3 nucleotides are TGCGCCAGCGGAACAGGGGGCGCGGGAAATGAGCAGTTCTTC. Translated: CASGTGGAGNEQFF.

This rearrangement joins TRBV21-1 to TRBJ2-7; the table's TRBD2 call for D was not verified on the DNA. TRBV21-1 constitutes a pseudogene. This CDR3 has 16 amino acids. For the CDR3, the DNA is TGTGCCAGCAGCAATCCCCGGGGGGCGGTACCCTACGAGCAGTACTTC. This codes for CASSNPRGAVPYEQYF.

Notes on this clone: This CDR3 is also generated by other DNA sequences in the sample. The J gene is TRBJ2-7, the V gene TRBV6-5; 10 bases match TRBD1. The CDR3 covers 14 residues. V shed 6 bases, J shed 2 bases, and the junction held 4 bases outside the gene matches. Germline V gene sequence: CDR1 MNHEY, CDR2 SVGAGI. The CDR3 nucleotides read TGTGCCAGCAGGCGAGGACAGGGGGCCTACGAGCAGTACTTC. Translation gives CASRRGQGAYEQYF.

This chain connects TRBV5-6 to TRBJ1-4; 9 bases align to TRBD1. The germline gives CDR1 SGHDT, CDR2 YYEEEE. The CDR3 has 14 residues. V lost 3 bases to trimming and J lost 8 bases; unmatched junction nucleotides: 5. The CDR3 sequence: CASSSGDREEKLFF. CDR3 coding DNA: TGTGCCAGCAGCTCGGGGGACAGGGAAGAAAAACTGTTTTTT.

V gene TRBV2 combines with J gene TRBJ1-1; tentative D call: TRBD1 (6 bases). CDR1 is SNHLY and CDR2 is FYNNEI in the germline V gene. Trimming removed 2 bases at V and 0 bases at J, with 10 bases between. This CDR3 has 15 residues. The CDR3 DNA reads as TGTGCCAGCAGTGAACAGGGGCCAATGAACACTGAAGCTTTCTTT. Amino acid sequence: CASSEQGPMNTEAFF.

This chain joins TRBV28 and TRBJ1-1; the D gene is possibly TRBD1 (5 bases). Germline values: CDR1 MDHEN, CDR2 SYDVKM. V was clipped by 5 bases and J by 6 bases, with 10 bases between them. The CDR3 consists of 12 residues. The CDR3, as DNA: TGTGCCAGCAGTACGGGGGGTTCTGAAGCTTTCTTT. It specifies CASSTGGSEAFF. The full variable domain, its missing parts supplied by reference TRBV28 and TRBJ1-1, is DVKVTQSSRYLVKRTGEKVFLECVQDMDHENMFWYRQDPGLGLRLIYFSYDVKMKEKGDIPEGYSVSREKKERFSLILESASTNQTSMYLCASSTGGSEAFFGQGTRLTVV.

This chain links TRBV5-1 with TRBJ2-5, with D possibly being TRBD2 (7 bases). Germline V lookup: CDR1 SGHRS, CDR2 YFSETQ. V was pared by 1 base and J by 5 bases, with 21 bases between. The CDR3 length is 17 residues. The CDR3 nucleotides read TGCGCCAGCAGCTTGCCGGCGGGGGCTGGTAAGGGGGAGACCCAGTACTTC. It yields the protein CASSLPAGAGKGETQYF.

This chain links TRBV4-1 with TRBJ1-2; tentative D call: TRBD1 (5 bases). CDR1 and CDR2 from the germline V gene are MGHRA and YSYEKL. Trimming took off 2 bases at V and 8 bases at J, with 21 bases between the two ends. This CDR3 contains 16 residues. The CDR3 region is CASSQPPPGIVGGYTF. Written as DNA, the CDR3 is TGCGCCAGCAGCCAACCCCCGCCAGGGATAGTGGGAGGCTACACCTTC.

The chain has TRBV6-2 or TRBV6-3 and TRBJ1-2, with D perhaps TRBD1 (5 bases). This CDR3 contains 15 residues. CDR1 and CDR2 (germline): MNHEY, SVGEGT. V lost 0 bases, J lost 4 bases, and 12 bases lay in between. CDR3 residues: CASSYSGAQAYGYTF. The CDR3 DNA sequence: TGTGCCAGCAGTTACTCAGGGGCTCAGGCCTATGGCTACACCTTC.

The chain joins TRBV5-1 to TRBJ2-7; TRBD1 matches 10 bases. The length of the CDR3 is 15 residues. The V and J ends lost 4 bases and 4 bases, in that order; junction bases with no gene match: 8. Germline values: CDR1 SGHRS, CDR2 YFSETQ. CDR3 sequence reads: CASSASGQGGYEQYF. The CDR3 DNA reads as TGCGCCAGCAGCGCATCCGGACAGGGGGGATACGAGCAGTACTTC.

The chain couples TRBV7-9 to TRBJ2-1; D may be TRBD2 (5 bases). The V end lost 6 bases, the J end lost 6 bases, and 21 bases lay between the germline ends. CDR1 and CDR2 (germline): SEHNR, FQNEAQ (reference sequence). The CDR3 spans 16 residues. CDR3 region: CASRNPGMEFFNEQFF. CDR3 sequence (DNA): TGTGCCAGCAGGAACCCGGGGATGGAGTTTTTCAATGAGCAGTTCTTC.

This sequence joins TRBV5-1 and TRBJ1-1; D possibly corresponds to TRBD1 (5 bases). The CDR3 loop spans 14 amino acids. Between the trimmed V and J ends, which lost 4 bases and 1 base, there was a span of 11 bases. Germline CDR1 is SGHRS and CDR2 is YFSETQ. CDR3 region: CASSTSTANTEAFF. The DNA for the CDR3 is TGCGCCAGCAGCACCTCGACAGCGAACACTGAAGCTTTCTTT.

The chain links TRBV3-1 (or the pseudogene TRBV3-2) to TRBJ2-1; 8 nucleotides line up with TRBD2. V shed 6 bases, J shed 5 bases, and the junction held 9 bases outside the gene matches. The CDR3 has 15 amino acids. Germline CDR1 LGHDT, CDR2 YNNKEL (reference sequence). The CDR3 sequence is CASSHGGDGDNEQFF. Written as DNA, the CDR3 is TGTGCCAGCAGTCACGGGGGGGACGGGGACAATGAGCAGTTCTTC.

The CDR3 region has the DNA TGTGCCTGGAGACAGGGCTGGAACACTGAAGCTTTCTTT. This gives the protein CAWRQGWNTEAFF. V gene TRBV30 combines with J gene TRBJ1-1, with a tentative D call TRBD1 (6 bases). Germline-derived CDR1 and CDR2 are GTSNPN and SVGIG (reference sequence). The CDR3 has 13 residues. V lost 3 bases, J lost 1 base, and 9 bases lay in between.

The rearrangement uses TRBV5-4 and TRBJ2-5; the match to TRBD2 covers 14 bases. The CDR3 spans 17 residues. CDR1 is SGHNT, CDR2 YYREEE, per germline (reference sequence). Trimming took 2 bases from V and 7 from J; bases not matched to a gene: 10. CDR3 in amino acids: CASSFPTSGGVGGTQYF. As DNA, the CDR3 is TGTGCCAGCAGCTTTCCGACTAGCGGGGGGGTTGGAGGGACCCAGTACTTC.

The chain links TRBV9 to TRBJ1-6; unclear D gene. CDR3 size: 17 residues. V lost 0 bases, J lost 7 bases, and 17 bases lay in between. Germline V gene sequence: CDR1 SGDLS, CDR2 YYNGEE. The CDR3 DNA reads TGTGCCAGCAGCGTAGGAGGGCCGACTTGGGAGAATTCACCCCTCCACTTT. Protein product: CASSVGGPTWENSPLHF.